This TCR beta chain was captured in a study of identical twins (dated by TCRdb to 2016 to 2017). About the study as a whole: To test whether fetal clonotypes persist, the study used deep sequencing on TCR alpha and beta repertoires from monozygotic twins, unrelated adults of various ages, and cord blood. To rule out contamination, the twin experiments were replicated at different times with different library preparation protocols. Findings and caveats that apply to the study as a whole: Fewer insertions were carried by abundant cord blood beta clonotypes; a weaker similar trend was observed in young adult naive repertoires, while no such trend was observed in memory repertoires. Invariant T cells such as MAIT and iNKT could partly confound zero-insertion analyses, though diverse VJ usage argued against this for most clonotypes. The excess sharing between twins in beta out-of-frame sequences was weaker because fewer shared sequences reduced the signal-to-noise ratio. Because the same donors could not be followed over many years, the conclusions relied on cross-sectional statistical analysis. Compared with coincidental sharing between unrelated individuals, an excess of low generation-probability sequences was observed among out-of-frame TCR alpha sequences shared between twins. In monozygotic twins, recombination models systematically underestimated out-of-frame TCR alpha sharing, but the models matched the sharing seen between unrelated individuals.

Every donor was a healthy Caucasian. The twin cohort comprised three pairs of female monozygotic twins, all aged roughly 18 to 30 years. Positive isolation kits from Invitrogen were used to isolate the CD4+ and CD8+ T cell populations. The sample holds many counts of this clonotype. The target of this receptor is not known. No quality values exist for individual bases; no much larger clone is one base distant. Reading the germline V gene gives CDR1 SGHRS and CDR2 YFSETQ. The CDR3 sequence holds 13 residues, the cysteine and phenylalanine included. The entry retains the CDR3 DNA only, 39 bases that are in frame from base 1. V gives up 0 bases and J gives up 11 bases, and the segment between their germline ends measures 14 bases. The method was 5' RACE. The sequencer listed for this sample is Illumina HiSeq 2000. A universal primer binding site was introduced by template switching, and a unique molecular identifier was present in the final cDNA, enabling accurate counting of TCR cDNA molecules. Specific primers in the conserved constant-segment region were used to synthesize first-strand cDNA for the TCR alpha and beta chains. Each cDNA library was double barcoded, with a SMART-Mk sample barcode plus Illumina barcodes, to control for contamination. TruSeq adapter sequences along with Illumina sample barcodes were introduced in two successive PCR steps. The TCR alpha and beta cDNA libraries were sequenced on the Illumina HiSeq platform using custom primers. Regarding the original processing steps: MiGEC processed the raw reads to extract unique molecular identifiers, while MiXCR was used to determine the CDR3 positions. For each individual, recombination models were inferred using an EM algorithm with the repgenHMM and IGoR tools. Shared clonotypes were analyzed with the tcR package in R, and sharing was normalized by the product of cloneset sizes. To study raw recombination free of thymic and clonal selection effects, out-of-frame nonproductive sequences were analyzed. Through fastp at Q25 and MiXCR, TCRdb rebuilt clones from the public reads, retaining in-frame beta chains. For every CDR3 protein sequence, its rows merge into one entry that carries the most common genes and DNA. The V and J calls and clone size come from TCRdb's table, not from the authors' own analysis. Recorded for this sample are 450,000 to 600,000 distinct CDR3 sequences; around 24% of them occurred a single time. The top ten hold about 0.48% of the sample.

This sample was also put to use in a study of yellow fever vaccine responses in identical twins. That second report states: The T cell response to vaccination in identical twins was reported by the authors to appear partly convergent and partly personalized. The study precisely tracked vaccine-responding T cell clones in identical twins.

The TCR comes from a woman aged 18-35 years in good health. Recombination joined TRBV5-1 with TRBJ1-1; a weak D assignment points to TRBD1 (5 bases agree). Sequencing was performed on CD4+ T cells sorted from blood. The CDR3 protein is CASSLAGDLGAFF. The nucleotides read TGCGCCAGCAGCTTGGCTGGGGACCTGGGGGCTTTCTTT.